The 2 T cell receptor beta chains presented below share a single source sample, sequenced in a study of blood T cell repertoires in COVID-19. Repertoires were generated with immunoSEQ multiplex PCR, while TCRdb's copy carries only in-frame clones and drops some. The repertoire holds more than 150,000 clones, with approximately 87% as singletons. The material sequenced was peripheral blood. These receptors all come from a woman in her 70s with acute or convalescent COVID-19.

The rearrangement joins TRBV6-5 to TRBJ1-3; D call uncertain. The germline V gene has CDR1 MNHEY and CDR2 SVGAGI. The CDR3 is 15 amino acids. Trimming took 0 bases from V and 4 from J, leaving 10 bases between them. The CDR3 bases are TGTGCCAGCAGTTACTCGCCCAGAAGAGGAAACACCATATATTTT. Translation: CASSYSPRRGNTIYF.

The chain is built from TRBV6-5 and TRBJ1-5; perhaps TRBD1 as D (5 bases). The CDR3 has 14 amino acids. The germline gives CDR1 MNHEY, CDR2 SVGAGI. V lost 2 bases to trimming and J lost 7 bases, with 12 bases between them. The CDR3 is CASSYAAGRQPQHF. Here the CDR3 DNA reads TGTGCCAGCAGTTACGCGGCAGGGCGACAGCCCCAGCATTTT.